One TCR beta chain is described in this entry. The junction differs from germline at one of its ends, possibly a read error. Germline V gene lookup returns CDR1 MDHEN and CDR2 SYDVKM. CDR3 length: 14 residues. This sample was included in a study of T cells in Graves' hyperthyroidism and ophthalmopathy. From RNA transcripts, TCR beta CDR3 regions were amplified. First-round RT-PCR with HTBI primers amplified the TCR CDR3 region. Each CDR3 protein is one row after TCRdb ran MiXCR on the multiplex PCR reads. In the table there are more than 500,000 distinct CDR3 sequences, approximately 16% of which are singletons. Around 9.9 ml of fresh peripheral blood supplied the PBMCs.

V is TRBV28 and J is TRBJ2-7; D is ambiguous. Sequences were obtained from blood. The receptor's source is a woman aged 25 to 39 with Graves' ophthalmopathy. The CDR3, as DNA: TGTGCCGGCAGTTTATTCTTGGGTTCCTACGAGCAGTACTTC. Protein: CAGSLFLGSYEQYF.